One sample yielded the 11 T cell receptor beta chains listed below, sequenced in a study of beta chain features in type 1 diabetes. The whole isolated RNA underwent reverse transcription, so sequencing captured expressed TCRB transcripts. The table came from immunoSEQ multiplex PCR; TCRdb's copy has only in-frame clones and leaves some out. In the table there are some 500,000 clones, approximately 10% of which are singletons. Sequencing used naive CD4+ T cells from blood. Receptor source: a woman younger than 35 in good health.

This clone was seen only a few times. The J gene is TRBJ2-3, the V gene TRBV18; no clear D gene. V lost 6 bases to trimming and J lost 5 bases, with 9 bases between them. The CDR3 consists of 12 residues. Germline V gene lookup returns CDR1 KGHSH and CDR2 LQKENI. This CDR3 is CASSPMGDTQYF. The CDR3 bases are TGTGCCAGCTCGCCAATGGGAGATACGCAGTATTTT. Combining the CDR3 with reference TRBV18 and TRBJ2-3 gives the whole variable domain NAGVMQNPRHLVRRRGQEARLRCSPMKGHSHVYWYRQLPEEGLKFMVYLQKENIIDESGMPKERFSAEFPKEGPSILRIQQVVRGDSAAYFCASSPMGDTQYFGPGTRLTVL.

The chain joins TRBV19 to TRBJ2-2; 8 nucleotides line up with TRBD1. The CDR3 sequence is 13 residues long. The germline CDR1 and CDR2 sequences are LNHDA and SQIVND (reference sequence). V shed 4 bases and J 5 bases; nucleotides not matched to a gene: 0. The CDR3 is CASSRQGTGELFF. The CDR3, as DNA: TGTGCCAGTAGTAGACAGGGGACCGGGGAGCTGTTTTTT.

The chain recombines TRBV7-2 with TRBJ2-3; D call uncertain. Germline assignment: CDR1 SGHTA and CDR2 FQGNSA. Trimming shortened V by 0 bases and J by 0 bases, and 10 bases separated the two germline ends. The CDR3 loop spans 16 amino acids. The CDR3 here is CASSLAFSASTDTQYF. The DNA for the CDR3 is TGTGCCAGCAGCTTAGCCTTTTCAGCTAGCACAGATACGCAGTATTTT.

This clone turned up a few times. The chain couples TRBV9 to TRBJ2-3, with 10 bases fitting TRBD1. V gave up 3 bases and J gave up 4 bases; unmatched junction bases: 5. In germline, CDR1 is SGDLS, CDR2 YYNGEE. This CDR3 is 15 amino acids long. DNA of the CDR3: TGTGCCAGCAGCGGAGACAGGGGGCGCGCAGATACGCAGTATTTT. Translating gives CASSGDRGRADTQYF.

The V gene is TRBV9, the J gene TRBJ2-1; D gene unclear. The CDR3 loop spans 14 amino acids. Germline loops: CDR1 SGDLS, CDR2 YYNGEE. V gave up 0 bases and J gave up 7 bases, with 11 bases separating them. CDR3 DNA sequence: TGTGCCAGCAGCGTAGGGTCGGTGCTGAATGAGCAGTTCTTC. It is translated as CASSVGSVLNEQFF.

This clone showed up many times. The chain carries TRBV13 and TRBJ2-7; perhaps TRBD2 as D (5 bases). This CDR3 is built from 12 residues. From germline, CDR1 is PRHDT and CDR2 FYEKMQ (reference sequence). V was clipped by 5 bases and J by 4 bases, with 9 bases between them. The CDR3 DNA reads TGTGCCAGCAGCAAACGGGATTACGAGCAGTACTTC. Amino acid sequence: CASSKRDYEQYF.

The chain carries TRBV9 and TRBJ2-1, with unresolved D. V lost 1 base to trimming and J lost 5 bases, with 7 bases between them. The length of the CDR3 is 13 residues. Germline CDR1 and CDR2: SGDLS and YYNGEE. CDR3 residues: CASSVSVNNEQFF. The CDR3 nucleotides are TGTGCCAGCAGCGTAAGCGTGAACAATGAGCAGTTCTTC. The full variable domain, completed using reference TRBV9 and TRBJ2-1, is DSGVTQTPKHLITATGQRVTLRCSPRSGDLSVYWYQQSLDQGLQFLIQYYNGEERAKGNILERFSAQQFPDLHSELNLSSLELGDSALYFCASSVSVNNEQFFGPGTRLTVL.

On this clone: Additional DNA sequences in this sample encode the identical CDR3. V is TRBV7-3 and J is TRBJ2-1; D is possibly TRBD2 (5 bases). Germline V gives CDR1 SGHTA, CDR2 FQGTGA. The V and J ends lost 5 bases and 4 bases respectively, with 12 bases between them. The CDR3 extends over 14 amino acids. The CDR3 loop reads CASSLRPGYNEQFF. DNA of the CDR3: TGTGCCAGCAGCCTCCGGCCGGGATACAATGAGCAGTTCTTC.

The rearrangement uses TRBV4-1 and TRBJ1-1, with D maybe TRBD1 (5 bases). The CDR3 extends over 17 amino acids. V lost 1 base, J lost 2 bases, and 17 bases lay in between. CDR1 and CDR2 (germline): MGHRA, YSYEKL. The CDR3 DNA reads TGCGCCAGCAGCCAAGTTTTGAAGGGGACGGCCAACACTGAAGCTTTCTTT. It yields the protein CASSQVLKGTANTEAFF.

J is TRBJ2-1 and V is TRBV7-2; D possibly matches TRBD1 or TRBD2 (5 bases each). Germline values: CDR1 SGHTA, CDR2 FQGNSA. Trimming removed 0 bases at V and 6 bases at J, with 9 bases between. This CDR3 contains 14 residues. The CDR3 region is CASSLAGDANEQFF. Here the CDR3 DNA reads TGTGCCAGCAGCTTAGCAGGGGACGCCAATGAGCAGTTCTTC.

This clone was recorded a few times. V usage is TRBV7-3 and J usage is TRBJ2-7; 11 bases agree with TRBD2. J gave up 3 bases and V 2 bases, and 6 bases lay outside the gene matches. The CDR3 is 16 amino acids. The V gene's germline CDR1 is SGHTA and CDR2 FQGTGA. The CDR3 region is CASSLVGTSGVYEQYF. The DNA of the CDR3 is TGTGCCAGCAGCTTAGTGGGGACTAGCGGAGTCTACGAGCAGTACTTC.